This record looks at one TCR beta chain sequence and its context. The read halts 3 residues ahead of the CDR3 end, with the missing end drawn from the germline J gene. Average input was approximately 1,100 ng genomic DNA for immunoSEQ TCR beta CDR3 amplification. The assay was immunoSEQ multiplex PCR, and TCRdb's table has in-frame clones only and misses some. The listing records 31,000 or so clones. This CDR3 has 15 residues. Germline V gene data show CDR1 as SGHTA and CDR2 as FQGNSA. J lost 5 bases, V lost 0 bases, and 7 bases had no gene match. The data were obtained in a study of T cells in women clearing cervical HPV infection. The wider study: Only a few women had HLA typing results available.

All participants had a single incident cervical HPV16 infection, and prevalent HPV16 infections were excluded. This rearrangement joins TRBV7-2 to TRBJ2-7, with 7 bases aligning to TRBD1. The specimen sequenced was blood buffy coat. This clonotype was sampled from a woman between 18 and 69 years old with a cervical HPV16 infection that either progressed to CIN3+ or cleared (not recorded which). CDR3 in amino acids: CASSLAAAGGNEQYF. The DNA read from the CDR3 is TGTGCCAGCAGCTTAGCGGCGGCAGGGGGTAACGAG.